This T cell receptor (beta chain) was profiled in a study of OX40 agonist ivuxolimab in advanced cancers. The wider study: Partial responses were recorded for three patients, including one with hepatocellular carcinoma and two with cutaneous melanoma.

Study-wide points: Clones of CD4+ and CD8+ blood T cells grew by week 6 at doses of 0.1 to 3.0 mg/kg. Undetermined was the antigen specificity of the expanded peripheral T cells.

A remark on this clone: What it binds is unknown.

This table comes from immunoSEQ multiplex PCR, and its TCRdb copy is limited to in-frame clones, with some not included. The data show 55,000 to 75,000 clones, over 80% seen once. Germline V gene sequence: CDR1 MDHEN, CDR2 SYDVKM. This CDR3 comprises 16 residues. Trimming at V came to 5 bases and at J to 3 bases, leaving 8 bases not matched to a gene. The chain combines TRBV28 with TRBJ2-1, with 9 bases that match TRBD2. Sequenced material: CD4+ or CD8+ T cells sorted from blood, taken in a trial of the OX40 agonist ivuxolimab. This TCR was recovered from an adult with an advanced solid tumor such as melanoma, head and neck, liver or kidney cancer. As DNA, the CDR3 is TGTGCCAGCAGTCCCCCGACTAGCGGAGACTACAATGAGCAGTTCTTC. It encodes CASSPPTSGDYNEQFF.